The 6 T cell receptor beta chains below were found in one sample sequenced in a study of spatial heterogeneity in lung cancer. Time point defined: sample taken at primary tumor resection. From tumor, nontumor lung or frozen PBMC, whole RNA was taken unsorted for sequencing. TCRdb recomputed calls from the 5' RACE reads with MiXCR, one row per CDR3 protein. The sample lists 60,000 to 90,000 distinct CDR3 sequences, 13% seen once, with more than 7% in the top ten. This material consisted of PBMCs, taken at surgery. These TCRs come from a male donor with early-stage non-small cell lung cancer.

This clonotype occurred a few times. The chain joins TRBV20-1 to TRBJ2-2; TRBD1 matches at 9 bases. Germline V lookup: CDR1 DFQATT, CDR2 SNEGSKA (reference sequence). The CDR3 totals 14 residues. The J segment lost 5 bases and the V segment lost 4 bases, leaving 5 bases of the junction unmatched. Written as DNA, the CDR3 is TGCAGTGCTAACAGGGGGCCGGGAACCGGGGAGCTGTTTTTT. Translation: CSANRGPGTGELFF.

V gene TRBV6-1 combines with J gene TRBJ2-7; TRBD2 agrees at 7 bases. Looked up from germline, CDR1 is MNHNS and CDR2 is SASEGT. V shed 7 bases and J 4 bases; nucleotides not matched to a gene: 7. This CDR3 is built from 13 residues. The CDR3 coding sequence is TGTGCCAGCATGCGGGAGATGGTGTACGAGCAGTACTTC. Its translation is CASMREMVYEQYF.

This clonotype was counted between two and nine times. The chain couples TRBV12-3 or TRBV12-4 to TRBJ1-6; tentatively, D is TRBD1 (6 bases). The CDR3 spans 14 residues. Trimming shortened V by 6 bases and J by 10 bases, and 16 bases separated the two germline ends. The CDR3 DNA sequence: TGTGCCAGCAGAGACGGGGGCGGGGGATCACCCCTCCACTTT. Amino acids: CASRDGGGGSPLHF.

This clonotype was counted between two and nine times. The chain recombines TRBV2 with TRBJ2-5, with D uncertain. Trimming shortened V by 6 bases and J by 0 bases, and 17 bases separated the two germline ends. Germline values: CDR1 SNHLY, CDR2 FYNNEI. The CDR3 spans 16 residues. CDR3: CASRPEAMVYQETQYF. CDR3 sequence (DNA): TGTGCCAGCAGACCCGAGGCAATGGTGTACCAAGAGACCCAGTACTTC.

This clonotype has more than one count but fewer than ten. The CDR3 bases are TGCGCCAGCGGAACGCCGGAGGGAAACACCATATATTTT. It codes for CASGTPEGNTIYF. The gene calls are TRBV5-1 and TRBJ1-3, with D unresolved. Germline loops: CDR1 SGHRS, CDR2 YFSETQ. The CDR3 totals 13 residues. Trimming left V 7 bases short and J 4 bases short, with 12 bases between.

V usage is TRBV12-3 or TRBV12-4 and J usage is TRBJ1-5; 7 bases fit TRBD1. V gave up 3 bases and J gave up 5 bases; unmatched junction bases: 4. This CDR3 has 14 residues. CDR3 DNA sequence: TGTGCCAGCAGTTTCGGGACAGAATATCAGCCCCAGCATTTT. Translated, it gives CASSFGTEYQPQHF.